These 14 T cell receptor beta chains originate from one sample sequenced in a study of shared clonotypes between healthy human individuals. Profiling relied on immunoSEQ multiplex PCR, and the TCRdb table lists in-frame clones only, not all of them. The sample includes 1,400,000 or so clones, 98% of them seen just once. Sequencing was performed on naive CD4+ T cells sorted from blood. Sample subset: CD45RA+ positively selected. The receptors derive from a young man in good health.

CDR3 protein: CATSREAGAGPNEQFF. As DNA, the CDR3 is TGTGCCACCAGCAGAGAAGCGGGGGCGGGTCCTAATGAGCAGTTCTTC. J is TRBJ2-1 and V is TRBV15; 8 positions match TRBD2. Germline V gives CDR1 LNHNV, CDR2 YYDKDF (reference sequence). This CDR3 spans 16 amino acids. V lost 0 bases to trimming and J lost 7 bases; unmatched junction nucleotides: 8.

The J gene is TRBJ2-4, the V gene TRBV4-1; weak D call: TRBD2 (6 bases). This CDR3 contains 21 residues. The germline gives CDR1 MGHRA, CDR2 YSYEKL. V lost 2 bases and J 0 bases, leaving 26 bases between the germline ends. The CDR3 coding sequence is TGCGCCAGCAGCCAAAAACATTGGGGACTCCCAATTGGGTTAGCCAAAAACATTCAGTACTTC. The encoded protein is CASSQKHWGLPIGLAKNIQYF.

The rearrangement uses TRBV11-2 and TRBJ2-7, with 8 bases identical to TRBD1. This CDR3 is 16 amino acids long. CDR1 and CDR2 (germline): SGHAT, FQNNGV. Unmatched junction bases numbered 13, after V lost 5 bases and J lost 4 bases. The CDR3 sequence: CASSHWGRTGKYEQYF. CDR3 DNA: TGTGCCAGCAGCCATTGGGGGAGGACAGGGAAATACGAGCAGTACTTC.

As for this clone: The conserved final phenylalanine or tryptophan is absent from the CDR3, which likely points to a read error. The DNA is omitted, as the CDR3 cannot be located on it reliably, and the CDR3 follows TCRdb's listing. The V gene is TRBV7-9, the J gene TRBJ2-7; the D call of TRBD1 is as the table states it, not checked on the DNA. Germline CDR1 is SEHNR and CDR2 is FQNEAQ (reference sequence). The CDR3 sequence runs 13 residues, both termini included. Here the CDR3 reads CASSPLGGLQGDL.

V usage is TRBV15 and J usage is TRBJ2-7; 8 bases map to TRBD2. The junction had 7 bases not matched to a gene; V was cut back by 4 bases and J by 2 bases. CDR1 LNHNV and CDR2 YYDKDF come from the germline V gene (reference sequence). This CDR3 has 15 residues. The CDR3 nucleotides read TGTGCCACCAGCATCCTAGCGGGTAGGACCTACGAGCAGTACTTC. It encodes CATSILAGRTYEQYF.

The J gene is TRBJ1-1, the V gene TRBV18; D uncertain. The germline V and J ends were trimmed by 2 bases and 1 base, with 8 bases remaining between them. The CDR3 sequence is 14 residues long. Germline V gene sequence: CDR1 KGHSH, CDR2 LQKENI. CDR3 DNA: TGTGCCAGCTCACCAATAACAGAGAACACTGAAGCTTTCTTT. Translating it yields CASSPITENTEAFF.

The CDR3 sequence is CAIRRDRSLAGYTF. CDR3 nucleotide sequence: TGCGCCATCCGAAGGGACCGGAGTTTAGCTGGCTACACCTTC. The chain uses TRBV10-2 and TRBJ1-2, with a weak D call TRBD1 (5 bases). V shed 10 bases and J shed 7 bases, with 22 bases lying between them. The germline gives CDR1 WSHSY, CDR2 SAAADI. The CDR3 has 14 amino acids.

The chain uses TRBV4-1 and TRBJ2-3, with 10 bases that match TRBD2. The CDR3 loop spans 14 amino acids. The J segment lost 4 bases and the V segment lost 2 bases, leaving 0 bases of the junction unmatched. The germline V gene has CDR1 MGHRA and CDR2 YSYEKL. CDR3 DNA: TGCGCCAGCAGCCAACTAGCGGGAGCAGATACGCAGTATTTT. Encoded protein: CASSQLAGADTQYF.

This clone occurred once. The gene calls are TRBV5-1 and TRBJ2-1, with 8 bases aligning to TRBD2. Germline-derived CDR1 and CDR2 are SGHRS and YFSETQ. Losses at the gene ends were 4 bases for V and 2 bases for J; bases not matched to a gene: 8. The CDR3 totals 16 residues. The CDR3 DNA is TGCGCCAGCAGCGTACACCTAGCGGGCGCCTACAATGAGCAGTTCTTC. Translated: CASSVHLAGAYNEQFF. Based on the CDR3 plus reference TRBV5-1 and TRBJ2-1, the full variable domain is KAGVTQTPRYLIKTRGQQVTLSCSPISGHRSVSWYQQTPGQGLQFLFEYFSETQRNKGNFPGRFSGRQFSNSRSEMNVSTLELGDSALYLCASSVHLAGAYNEQFFGPGTRLTVL.

The chain links TRBV7-6 to TRBJ1-5, with D possibly matching TRBD1 (5 bases). The CDR3 is made up of 16 amino acids. Germline CDR1 reads SGHVS; CDR2 reads FNYEAQ. V dropped 2 bases and J dropped 0 bases, with 11 bases sitting between them. The CDR3: CASSLFGGLSNQPQHF. The CDR3 DNA sequence: TGTGCCAGCAGCTTATTTGGGGGACTTAGCAATCAGCCCCAGCATTTT.

V usage is TRBV5-1 and J usage is TRBJ2-1; D is ambiguous. V was clipped by 2 bases and J by 8 bases, with 23 bases between them. CDR1 and CDR2 from the germline V gene are SGHRS and YFSETQ. The CDR3 contains 17 residues. DNA of the CDR3: TGCGCCAGCAGCTTAGGGCTCCTTATAACCCCGCGCCATGAGCAGTTCTTC. This translates into CASSLGLLITPRHEQFF.

J is TRBJ2-7 and V is TRBV6-1; tentatively, D is TRBD1 (5 bases). Germline V gene sequence: CDR1 MNHNS, CDR2 SASEGT. V shed 11 bases and J shed 2 bases, with 16 bases lying between them. The CDR3 consists of 13 residues. The CDR3 DNA reads TGTGCCTCCCATGTCGGACAAACCTACGAGCAGTACTTC. Encoded protein: CASHVGQTYEQYF.

This sequence joins TRBV7-8 and TRBJ1-3; TRBD1 matches at 8 bases. With V trimmed by 3 bases and J by 3 bases, 10 bases remained unmatched. CDR1 and CDR2 (germline): SGHVS, FQNEAQ. CDR3 length: 17 residues. In DNA, the CDR3 is TGTGCCAGCAGCTTCCAACGGACAGGGTGGTATGGAAACACCATATATTTT. It translates to CASSFQRTGWYGNTIYF.

V and J are TRBV5-1 and TRBJ2-6; D not resolved. The V end lost 6 bases, the J end lost 0 bases, and 10 bases lay between the germline ends. Per the germline V gene, CDR1 is SGHRS and CDR2 is YFSETQ. CDR3 size: 15 residues. The CDR3: CASTAGFSGANVLTF. The CDR3 DNA reads TGCGCCAGCACCGCCGGATTCTCTGGGGCCAACGTCCTGACTTTC. The whole variable domain, filled in from reference TRBV5-1 and TRBJ2-6, reads KAGVTQTPRYLIKTRGQQVTLSCSPISGHRSVSWYQQTPGQGLQFLFEYFSETQRNKGNFPGRFSGRQFSNSRSEMNVSTLELGDSALYLCASTAGFSGANVLTFGAGSRLTVL.